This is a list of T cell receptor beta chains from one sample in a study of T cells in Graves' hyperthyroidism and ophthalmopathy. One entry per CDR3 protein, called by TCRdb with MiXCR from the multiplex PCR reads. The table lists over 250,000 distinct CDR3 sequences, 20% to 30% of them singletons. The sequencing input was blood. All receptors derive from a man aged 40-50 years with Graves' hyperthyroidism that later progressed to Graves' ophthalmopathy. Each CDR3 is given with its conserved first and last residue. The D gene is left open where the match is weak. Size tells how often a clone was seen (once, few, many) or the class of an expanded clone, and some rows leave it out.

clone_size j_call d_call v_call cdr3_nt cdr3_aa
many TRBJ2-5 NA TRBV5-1 TGCGCCAGCAGCCCCACAGACTCCACTTCAGAAGAGACCCAGTACTTC CASSPTDSTSEETQYF
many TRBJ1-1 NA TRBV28 TGTGCCAGCAGTTGGCAGGGACGCATGAACACTGAAGCTTTCTTT CASSWQGRMNTEAFF
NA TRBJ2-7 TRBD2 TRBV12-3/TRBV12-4 TGTGCCAGCAGTTTGCCTAGCGGGAGTAGTCACGAGCAGTACTTC CASSLPSGSSHEQYF
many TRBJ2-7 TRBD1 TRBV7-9 TGTGCCAGCAGCTCGGGACAGGGGGTGAAGGAGCAGTACTTC CASSSGQGVKEQYF
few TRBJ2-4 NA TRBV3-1 TGTGCCAGCAGCCCCTGGACAAGGGTGGACATTCAGTACTTC CASSPWTRVDIQYF
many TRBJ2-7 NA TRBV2 TGTGCCAGCACCCCGGACAGTAGCTCCTACGAGCAGTACTTC CASTPDSSSYEQYF
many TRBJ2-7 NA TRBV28 TGTGCCAGCTCCAGGGCAGGGGTGAATGTCTACGAGCAGTACTTC CASSRAGVNVYEQYF
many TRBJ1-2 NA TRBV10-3 TGTGCCATCAGTGATGGACAAGCTATCAACTATGGCTACACCTTC CAISDGQAINYGYTF
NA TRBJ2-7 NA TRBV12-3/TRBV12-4 TGTGCCAGCAGTCTCCGGGGAGTCTCCTACGAGCAGTACTTC CASSLRGVSYEQYF
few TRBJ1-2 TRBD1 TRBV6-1 TGTGCCAGCAGTCCGATTTATCGGGACAGCTATGGCTACACCTTC CASSPIYRDSYGYTF
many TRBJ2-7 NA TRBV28 TGTGCCAGCTTTGGTGTTAGGCAGAATCCCTACGAGCAGTACTTC CASFGVRQNPYEQYF
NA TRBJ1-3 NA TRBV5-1 TGCGCCAGCAGCTTGCCCAGGGAAGGTGGAAACACCATATATTTT CASSLPREGGNTIYF
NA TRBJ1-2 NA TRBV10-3 TGTGCCATCAGTGGGACAGCCTCTAACTATGGCTACACCTTC CAISGTASNYGYTF
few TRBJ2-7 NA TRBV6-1 TGTGCCAGCAGCCTAGGTCTTAATCCTTCCTACGAGCAGTACTTC CASSLGLNPSYEQYF
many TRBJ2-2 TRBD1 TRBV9 TGTGCCAGCAGCCCGCGACAGGGTACTACCGGGGAGCTGTTTTTT CASSPRQGTTGELFF
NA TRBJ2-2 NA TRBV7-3 TGTGCCAGCAGCTTAACGCAGGACATCACCGGGGAGCTGTTTTTT CASSLTQDITGELFF
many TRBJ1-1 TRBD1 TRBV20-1 TGCAGGGCCGGACAGGGGGGAACTGAAGCTTTCTTT CRAGQGGTEAFF
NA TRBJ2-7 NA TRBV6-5 TGTGCCAGCAGTTACCGAGGGACCTCATACGAGCAGTACTTC CASSYRGTSYEQYF
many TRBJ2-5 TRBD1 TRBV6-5 TGTGCCAGCAGTCGACAGGGGCGAGGAGAGACCCAGTACTTC CASSRQGRGETQYF
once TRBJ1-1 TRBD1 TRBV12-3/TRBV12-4 TGTGCCAGCAGACTAGGGACAGGGGGAAACACTGAAGCTTTCTTT CASRLGTGGNTEAFF
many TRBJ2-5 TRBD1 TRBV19 TGTGCCAGTAGTCAGACAGGGGGCCAAGAGACCCAGTACTTC CASSQTGGQETQYF
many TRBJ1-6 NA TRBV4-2 TGTGCCAGCAGCCAAGATGGGACACAGGGTTCACCCCTCCACTTT CASSQDGTQGSPLHF